The 28 T cell receptor beta chains reported below all come from one sample, sequenced in a study of cytotoxic CD8 clonotypes in ibrutinib-treated CLL. Clones were sequenced by immunoSEQ multiplex PCR, and TCRdb holds only the in-frame ones, with some missing. The profile shows over 250,000 clones, less than 85% of them singletons. Sequencing was performed on PBMCs, taken at disease progression, from a patient treated with ibrutinib. These receptors all come from a human donor with chronic lymphocytic leukemia.

The V gene is TRBV7-8, the J gene TRBJ1-2; the D gene is possibly TRBD1 (5 bases). The V and J ends lost 5 bases and 8 bases respectively, with 21 bases between them. This CDR3 is built from 15 residues. Per germline, CDR1 SGHVS and CDR2 FQNEAQ. The DNA of the CDR3 is TGTGCCAGCAGCCCCCCCGGGACCGGCGGCCGAGGCTACACCTTC. Translation gives CASSPPGTGGRGYTF.

The chain is built from TRBV7-2 and TRBJ2-5; TRBD2 matches at 11 bases. There are 15 residues in the CDR3. J lost 5 bases, V lost 2 bases, and 4 bases had no gene match. Germline V gene data show CDR1 as SGHTA and CDR2 as FQGNSA. CDR3 amino acids: CASSLSASGGETQYF. In DNA, the CDR3 is TGTGCCAGCAGCTTATCGGCTAGCGGGGGGGAGACCCAGTACTTC.

The chain carries TRBV7-3 and TRBJ2-7; D is unresolved. The germline gives CDR1 SGHTA, CDR2 FQGTGA. Trimming took off 2 bases at V and 5 bases at J, with 13 bases between the two ends. The CDR3 consists of 14 residues. The CDR3 loop reads CASSLEVYGDEQYF. The CDR3 DNA sequence: TGTGCCAGCAGCTTAGAAGTTTATGGGGACGAGCAGTACTTC. Full variable domain (missing parts from reference TRBV7-3 and TRBJ2-7): GAGVSQTPSNKVTEKGKYVELRCDPISGHTALYWYRQSLGQGPEFLIYFQGTGAADDSGLPNDRFFAVRPEGSVSTLKIQRTERGDSAVYLCASSLEVYGDEQYFGPGTRLTVT.

This clone was detected once. The V and J genes are TRBV7-9 and TRBJ1-2, with no clear D. The germline CDR1 and CDR2 sequences are SEHNR and FQNEAQ (reference sequence). V gave up 5 bases and J gave up 2 bases, with 12 bases separating them. This CDR3 has 14 amino acids. The chain's CDR3 is CASSQRILNYGYTF. Here the CDR3 DNA reads TGTGCCAGCAGCCAGCGGATTTTAAACTATGGCTACACCTTC.

The chain combines TRBV6-5 with TRBJ2-5, with 7 nucleotides matching TRBD1. Germline values: CDR1 MNHEY, CDR2 SVGAGI. There are 14 residues in the CDR3. The junction had 5 bases not matched to a gene; V was cut back by 6 bases and J by 1 base. CDR3 in amino acids: CASRGDSRQETQYF. The DNA for the CDR3 is TGTGCCAGCAGAGGGGACAGCCGCCAAGAGACCCAGTACTTC.

The chain joins TRBV28 to TRBJ2-7; tentatively, D is TRBD1 (6 bases). V was trimmed by 6 bases and J by 1 base, leaving 13 bases between them. The CDR3 totals 14 residues. The germline V gene has CDR1 MDHEN and CDR2 SYDVKM. The CDR3: CASSEVTGSYEQYF. The DNA for the CDR3 is TGTGCCAGCAGCGAAGTGACAGGATCCTACGAGCAGTACTTC.

The chain links TRBV11-2 to TRBJ2-5, with 7 bases identical to TRBD2. Per the germline V gene, CDR1 is SGHAT and CDR2 is FQNNGV. Trimming cost V 6 bases and J 3 bases; bases outside gene matches: 13. The CDR3 loop spans 16 amino acids. The CDR3 is CASRSHAGDAEETQYF. CDR3 DNA sequence: TGTGCCAGCAGATCCCACGCGGGGGACGCCGAAGAGACCCAGTACTTC.

The chain recombines TRBV4-3 with TRBJ2-7, with TRBD2 matching over 10 bases. J gave up 2 bases and V 0 bases, and 13 bases lay outside the gene matches. This CDR3 region has 19 residues. The germline gives CDR1 LGHNA, CDR2 YSLEER. CDR3 sequence: CASSQDRTSGSIGAYEQYF. CDR3 DNA sequence: TGCGCCAGCAGCCAAGATAGGACTAGCGGCTCCATAGGGGCCTACGAGCAGTACTTC.

J is TRBJ1-4 and V is TRBV2; 9 bases fit TRBD1. V dropped 11 bases and J dropped 7; count of bases not matched to a gene: 8. Germline lookup yields CDR1 SNHLY and CDR2 FYNNEI. The CDR3 loop spans 13 amino acids. The CDR3 here is CAGTGWGGEKLFF. The CDR3 DNA is TGTGCCGGGACAGGGTGGGGTGGTGAAAAACTGTTTTTT.

This clone was counted between two and nine times. The chain recombines TRBV2 with TRBJ1-2, with D maybe TRBD1 (5 bases). This CDR3 region has 12 residues. Trimming removed 2 bases at V and 8 bases at J, with 9 bases between. The germline gives CDR1 SNHLY, CDR2 FYNNEI. CDR3: CASSEQGIGYTF. The DNA of the CDR3 is TGTGCCAGCAGTGAACAGGGTATCGGCTACACCTTC.

The rearrangement uses TRBV29-1 and TRBJ2-7; 8 positions match TRBD2. The CDR3 runs to 15 residues. The germline V gene encodes CDR1 SQVTM and CDR2 ANQGSEA. Trimming cost V 3 bases and J 2 bases; bases outside gene matches: 9. CDR3 in amino acids: CSVDVLAEGTYEQYF. The DNA of the CDR3 is TGCAGCGTTGACGTACTAGCGGAAGGAACCTACGAGCAGTACTTC.

The gene calls are TRBV9 and TRBJ2-3; D may match TRBD1 or TRBD2 (5 bases each). The CDR3 is 16 amino acids. Germline assignment: CDR1 SGDLS and CDR2 YYNGEE. The V end lost 4 bases, the J end lost 0 bases, and 15 bases lay between the germline ends. CDR3: CASSPLGTTSTDTQYF. CDR3 sequence (DNA): TGTGCCAGCAGCCCTCTAGGGACCACTAGCACAGATACGCAGTATTTT.

This chain links TRBV4-1 with TRBJ1-5, with D maybe TRBD1 (5 bases). Germline lookup yields CDR1 MGHRA and CDR2 YSYEKL. Deletions cut 1 base from V and 3 bases from J, with 13 bases between. This CDR3 region has 16 residues. CDR3 nucleotides: TGCGCCAGCAGCCAAGCGCCCGACAGATACAATCAGCCCCAGCATTTT. It specifies CASSQAPDRYNQPQHF.

The chain carries TRBV18 and TRBJ1-5; D gene ambiguous. CDR1 KGHSH and CDR2 LQKENI come from the germline V gene. Trimming removed 3 bases at V and 0 bases at J, with 9 bases between. This CDR3 is 15 amino acids long. The CDR3 region has the DNA TGTGCCAGCTCACCTTTTTACAGTAGCAATCAGCCCCAGCATTTT. Translated, it gives CASSPFYSSNQPQHF.

V gene TRBV28 combines with J gene TRBJ1-5; D is unresolved. Looked up from germline, CDR1 is MDHEN and CDR2 is SYDVKM. This CDR3 is 15 amino acids long. V was cut by 5 bases and J by 4 bases, with 15 bases left in between. The CDR3 DNA reads TGTGCCAGCAGTCCTACGGACGGAGGAAATCAGCCCCAGCATTTT. Translated: CASSPTDGGNQPQHF.

The chain uses TRBV4-1 and TRBJ2-1; D may correspond to TRBD1 or TRBD2 (7 bases each). V was shortened by 2 bases and J by 4 bases, with 15 bases between the two germline ends. The CDR3 is 16 residues long. CDR1 and CDR2 from the germline V gene are MGHRA and YSYEKL. The CDR3 bases are TGCGCCAGCAGCCAACCGGGCAGGGGGGGGTACAATGAGCAGTTCTTC. Its translation is CASSQPGRGGYNEQFF.

Comment on this clone: The sample holds other DNA sequences that translate to the same CDR3. The V call is TRBV20-1, the J call TRBJ2-1; D is unresolved. The CDR3 contains 10 residues. V gave up 3 bases and J gave up 3 bases, with 0 bases separating them. Germline lookup yields CDR1 DFQATT and CDR2 SNEGSKA (reference sequence). CDR3 nucleotide sequence: TGCAGTGCTAGCTACAATGAGCAGTTCTTC. It specifies CSASYNEQFF.

This clone was found a few times. V gene TRBV6-5 combines with J gene TRBJ1-2, with TRBD1 matching over 11 bases. The germline V gene encodes CDR1 MNHEY and CDR2 SVGAGI. Trimming at V came to 8 bases and at J to 6 bases, leaving 11 bases not matched to a gene. The CDR3 covers 15 residues. The CDR3 sequence: CASYGRDRGWNGYTF. In nucleotides, the CDR3 is TGTGCCAGCTACGGCCGGGACAGGGGGTGGAATGGCTACACCTTC.

The chain links TRBV29-1 to TRBJ1-3; possible D gene TRBD1, 5 bases. Germline V gene lookup returns CDR1 SQVTM and CDR2 ANQGSEA. The CDR3 has 14 amino acids. Trimming took off 1 base at V and 5 bases at J, with 12 bases between the two ends. The CDR3: CSVEGGPGRNTIYF. DNA of the CDR3: TGCAGCGTTGAAGGGGGACCGGGACGAAACACCATATATTTT.

This clone was seen at least ten times. The chain employs TRBV27 and TRBJ1-5; 7 nucleotides line up with TRBD1. The J segment lost 7 bases and the V segment lost 3 bases, leaving 6 bases of the junction unmatched. The length of the CDR3 is 14 residues. Germline-derived CDR1 and CDR2 are MNHEY and SMNVEV (reference sequence). CDR3 DNA sequence: TGTGCCAGCAGTTTGACAGGGTGGGGGCAGCCCCAGCATTTT. Translated: CASSLTGWGQPQHF.

The CDR3 DNA is TGTGCCAGCAGCACTACTGGGACAGGGTTCACTGAAGCTTTCTTT. Protein product: CASSTTGTGFTEAFF. The V and J genes are TRBV28 and TRBJ1-1; 9 nucleotides match TRBD1. V trimming: 6 bases; J trimming: 4 bases; junction bases outside the gene matches: 9. The CDR3 totals 15 residues. Germline CDR1 is MDHEN and CDR2 is SYDVKM.

The chain links TRBV29-1 to TRBJ2-3; 8 bases line up with TRBD1. From germline, CDR1 is SQVTM and CDR2 ANQGSEA. The CDR3 length is 11 residues. The J segment lost 5 bases and the V segment lost 7 bases, leaving 2 bases of the junction unmatched. The CDR3 loop reads CSARGQDTQYF. The DNA for the CDR3 is TGCAGCGCCAGGGGGCAAGATACGCAGTATTTT.

This chain joins TRBV18 and TRBJ1-2; unclear D gene. Trimming stripped 1 base from V and 8 bases from J, with 17 bases between. The length of the CDR3 is 15 residues. Looked up from germline, CDR1 is KGHSH and CDR2 is LQKENI. CDR3 residues: CASSPQLVSADGYTF. The CDR3 nucleotides read TGTGCCAGCTCACCACAGTTGGTCTCGGCAGACGGCTACACCTTC.

The rearrangement joins TRBV9 to TRBJ2-5; the D call may be TRBD1 or TRBD2 (5 bases each). Trimming shortened V by 0 bases and J by 7 bases, and 10 bases separated the two germline ends. Per germline, CDR1 SGDLS and CDR2 YYNGEE. This CDR3 spans 13 amino acids. This CDR3 reads CASSVDQGVTQYF. The CDR3, as DNA: TGTGCCAGCAGCGTAGATCAGGGAGTGACCCAGTACTTC.

This clone turned up a few times. The chain links TRBV10-3 to TRBJ1-1, with TRBD1 matching 8 bases. Germline V lookup: CDR1 ENHRY, CDR2 SYGVKD. This CDR3 spans 18 amino acids. Trimming at V came to 0 bases and at J to 5 bases, leaving 14 bases not matched to a gene. CDR3 DNA sequence: TGTGCCATCAGTGAGTCTAAGTCAGTATGGACAGGGAGGACTGAAGCTTTCTTT. Translated: CAISESKSVWTGRTEAFF.

Comments on this clone: The identical CDR3 is also encoded by other nucleotide sequences in the sample. This chain joins TRBV20-1 and TRBJ2-1; D gene uncertain. Trimming pared 6 bases from V and 6 bases from J, leaving 9 bases between. The CDR3 loop spans 11 amino acids. Germline V gives CDR1 DFQATT, CDR2 SNEGSKA (reference sequence). DNA for the CDR3: TGCAGTGCGCCGTCGGGCAATGAGCAGTTCTTC. Protein product: CSAPSGNEQFF.

V is TRBV7-6 and J is TRBJ2-7; 8 nucleotides agree with TRBD1. V dropped 1 base and J dropped 1; count of bases not matched to a gene: 3. Looked up from germline, CDR1 is SGHVS and CDR2 is FNYEAQ. This CDR3 has 15 amino acids. The CDR3 loop reads CASSLVRDRSYEQYF. For the CDR3, the DNA is TGTGCCAGCAGCTTAGTCCGGGACAGGTCCTACGAGCAGTACTTC.

This clone showed up just a few times. The rearrangement uses TRBV18 and TRBJ1-3, with 8 bases lining up with TRBD1. V lost 5 bases and J lost 0; bases outside the gene matches: 6. There are 16 residues in the CDR3. Germline values: CDR1 KGHSH, CDR2 LQKENI. The CDR3 is CASSLGQATSGNTIYF. In DNA, the CDR3 is TGTGCCAGCTCATTGGGACAGGCTACCTCTGGAAACACCATATATTTT. Using reference TRBV18 and TRBJ1-3 for the parts outside the CDR3, the full variable domain is NAGVMQNPRHLVRRRGQEARLRCSPMKGHSHVYWYRQLPEEGLKFMVYLQKENIIDESGMPKERFSAEFPKEGPSILRIQQVVRGDSAAYFCASSLGQATSGNTIYFGEGSWLTVV.